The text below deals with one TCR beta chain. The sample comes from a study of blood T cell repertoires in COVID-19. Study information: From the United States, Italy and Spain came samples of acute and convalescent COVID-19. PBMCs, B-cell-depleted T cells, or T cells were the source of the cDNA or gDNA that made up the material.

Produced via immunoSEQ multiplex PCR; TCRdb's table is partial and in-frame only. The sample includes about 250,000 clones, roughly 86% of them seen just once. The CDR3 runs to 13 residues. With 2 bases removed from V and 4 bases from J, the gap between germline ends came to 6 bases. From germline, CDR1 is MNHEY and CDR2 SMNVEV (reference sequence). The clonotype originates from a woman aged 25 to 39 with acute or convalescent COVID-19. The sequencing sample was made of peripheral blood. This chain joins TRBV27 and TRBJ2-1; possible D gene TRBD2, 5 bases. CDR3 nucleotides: TGTGCCAGCAGTTTAAAGCGGTACAATGAGCAGTTCTTC. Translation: CASSLKRYNEQFF.